One TCR beta chain is described in this entry. The sample comes from a study of blood T cell repertoires in COVID-19. The overall study: Acute and convalescent COVID-19 samples came from the United States, Italy and Spain. T cells, B-cell-depleted T cells, or PBMCs supplied cDNA or gDNA.

V lost 5 bases and J 8 bases, leaving 19 bases between the germline ends. The CDR3 has 15 residues. CDR1 is MNHEY and CDR2 is SMNVEV in the germline V gene (reference sequence). As originally analysed: The assay estimated nucleated cells by amplifying reference gene primers. Clones were sequenced by immunoSEQ multiplex PCR, and TCRdb holds only the in-frame ones, with some missing. V and J calls plus clone size are reproduced from that table; the DNA served to infer D and trimming. The table shows some 250,000 clones, with around 85% occurring only once. The V gene is TRBV27, the J gene TRBJ2-1; possible D gene TRBD2, 6 bases. The clonotype was recovered from a woman aged 25 to 39 who had recovered from COVID-19. Sequenced: peripheral blood. CDR3: CASSPRTGVLDEQFF. The DNA of the CDR3 is TGTGCCAGCAGTCCAAGGACGGGGGTATTGGATGAGCAGTTCTTC.